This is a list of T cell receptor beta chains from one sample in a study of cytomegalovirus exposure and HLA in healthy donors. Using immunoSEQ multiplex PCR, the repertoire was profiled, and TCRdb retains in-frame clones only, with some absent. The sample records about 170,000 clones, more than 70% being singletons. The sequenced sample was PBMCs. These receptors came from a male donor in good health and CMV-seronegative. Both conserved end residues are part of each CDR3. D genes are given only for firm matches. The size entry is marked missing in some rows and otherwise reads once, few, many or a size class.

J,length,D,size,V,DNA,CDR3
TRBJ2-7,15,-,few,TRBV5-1,TGCGCCAGCAGCTTGGACAGGTTGAAGCTCTACGAGCAGTACTTC,CASSLDRLKLYEQYF
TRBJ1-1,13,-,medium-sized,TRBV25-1,TGTGCCAGCAGTGTCTTGGGAGGAGTTGAAGCTTTCTTT,CASSVLGGVEAFF
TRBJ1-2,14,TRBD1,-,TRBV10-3,TGTGCCATCAGTGAGGGCGGGACAGATTATGGCTACACCTTC,CAISEGGTDYGYTF
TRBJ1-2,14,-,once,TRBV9,TGTGCCAGCAGCGTAGAGACAGCACAACTTGGCTACACCTTC,CASSVETAQLGYTF
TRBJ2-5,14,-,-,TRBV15,TGTGCCACCAGCAGAGATCGTCTAGCAGAGACCCAGTACTTC,CATSRDRLAETQYF
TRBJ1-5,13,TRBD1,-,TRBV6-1,TGTGCCAGCACTGGACAGGGACGCGAACCCCAGCATTTT,CASTGQGREPQHF
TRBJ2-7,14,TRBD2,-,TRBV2,TGTGCCAGCGCTAGCGGGGGGGCCGTTTACGAGCAGTACTTC,CASASGGAVYEQYF
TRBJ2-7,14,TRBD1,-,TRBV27,TGTGCCAGCAGTTTACAGGGGGCAAACTACGAGCAGTACTTC,CASSLQGANYEQYF
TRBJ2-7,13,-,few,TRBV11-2,TGTGCCAGCAGCTTAGAATTGCGCGGGGAGCAGTACTTC,CASSLELRGEQYF
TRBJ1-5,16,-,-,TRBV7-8,TGTGCCAGCAGCTTACGGGGAGGGCTAAGCAATCAGCCCCAGCATTTT,CASSLRGGLSNQPQHF
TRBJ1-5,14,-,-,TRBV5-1,TGCGCCAGCAGCCCGGACAGTAGCAATCAGCCCCAGCATTTT,CASSPDSSNQPQHF
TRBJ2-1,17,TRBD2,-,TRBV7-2,TGTGCCAGCAGCTCCCCGCAACTAGCGGGACCCTACAATGAGCAGTTCTTC,CASSSPQLAGPYNEQFF
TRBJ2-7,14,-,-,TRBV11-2,TGTGCCAGCAGCTTAGCCCCCGTCCCCTACGAGCAGTACTTC,CASSLAPVPYEQYF
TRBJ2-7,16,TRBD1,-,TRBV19,TGTGCCAGTAGTATAGCGCAGGGGGACAGGGACTACGAGCAGTACTTC,CASSIAQGDRDYEQYF